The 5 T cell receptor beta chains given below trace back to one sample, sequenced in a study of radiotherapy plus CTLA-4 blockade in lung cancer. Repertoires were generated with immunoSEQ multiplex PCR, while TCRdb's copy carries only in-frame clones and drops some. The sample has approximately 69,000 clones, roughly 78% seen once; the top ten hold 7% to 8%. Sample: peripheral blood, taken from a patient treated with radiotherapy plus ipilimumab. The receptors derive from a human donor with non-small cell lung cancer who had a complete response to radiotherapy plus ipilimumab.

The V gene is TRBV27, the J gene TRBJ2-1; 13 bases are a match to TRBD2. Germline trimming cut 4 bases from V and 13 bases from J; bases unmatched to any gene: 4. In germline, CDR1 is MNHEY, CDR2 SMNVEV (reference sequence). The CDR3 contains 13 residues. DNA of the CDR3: TGTGCCAGCAGTTCAGGACTAGCGGGAGTTCAGTTCTTC. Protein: CASSSGLAGVQFF.

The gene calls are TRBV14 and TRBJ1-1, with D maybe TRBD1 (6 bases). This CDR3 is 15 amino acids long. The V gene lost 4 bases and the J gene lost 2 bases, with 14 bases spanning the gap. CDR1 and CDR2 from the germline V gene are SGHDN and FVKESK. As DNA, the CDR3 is TGTGCCAGCAGCCCCCCGGGACACTTAAACACTGAAGCTTTCTTT. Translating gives CASSPPGHLNTEAFF.

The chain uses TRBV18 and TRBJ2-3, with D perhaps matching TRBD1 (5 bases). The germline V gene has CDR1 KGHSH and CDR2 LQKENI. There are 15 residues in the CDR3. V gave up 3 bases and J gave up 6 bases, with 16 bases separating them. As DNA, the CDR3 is TGTGCCAGCTCACCCCCCAGGGCTGGTGGGGATACGCAGTATTTT. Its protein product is CASSPPRAGGDTQYF. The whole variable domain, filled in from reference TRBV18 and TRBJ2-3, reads NAGVMQNPRHLVRRRGQEARLRCSPMKGHSHVYWYRQLPEEGLKFMVYLQKENIIDESGMPKERFSAEFPKEGPSILRIQQVVRGDSAAYFCASSPPRAGGDTQYFGPGTRLTVL.

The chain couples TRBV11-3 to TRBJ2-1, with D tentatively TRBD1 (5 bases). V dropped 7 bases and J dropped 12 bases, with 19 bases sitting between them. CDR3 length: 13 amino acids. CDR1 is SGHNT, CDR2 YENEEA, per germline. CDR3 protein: CASTPDPQGRQFF. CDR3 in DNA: TGTGCCAGCACCCCGGACCCTCAGGGAAGGCAGTTCTTC.

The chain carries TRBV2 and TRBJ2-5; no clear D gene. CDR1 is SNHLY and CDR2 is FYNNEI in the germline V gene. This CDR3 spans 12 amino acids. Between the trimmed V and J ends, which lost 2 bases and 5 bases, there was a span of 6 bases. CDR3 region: CASSEPPETQYF. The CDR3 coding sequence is TGTGCCAGCAGTGAACCACCGGAGACCCAGTACTTC.